These 24 T cell receptor beta chains originate from one sample sequenced in a study of neurological immune-mediated disorders. TCRdb called the 5' RACE reads again in MiXCR, with one record for every CDR3 protein. The table includes 45,000 or so distinct CDR3 sequences, 3% to 3.5% detected once. What was sequenced was PBMCs. The receptors shown here come from a woman aged 45-65 years with multiple sclerosis.

The sample holds many counts of this clonotype. The V call is TRBV20-1, the J call TRBJ2-2; D is ambiguous. Germline-derived CDR1 and CDR2 are DFQATT and SNEGSKA (reference sequence). The CDR3 consists of 13 residues. The V and J ends lost 2 bases and 6 bases respectively, with 10 bases between them. The CDR3 bases are TGCAGTGCTAGAATTTTCGATGCCGGGGAGCTGTTTTTT. This translates into CSARIFDAGELFF.

This clonotype has at least ten counts. The CDR3 region is CSARALRTVREGYTF. CDR3 DNA: TGCAGTGCTAGAGCTTTAAGGACAGTAAGAGAAGGCTACACCTTC. The chain joins TRBV20-1 to TRBJ1-2; TRBD1 is a possible D gene (6 bases). Trimming pared 1 base from V and 8 bases from J, leaving 20 bases between. From germline, CDR1 is DFQATT and CDR2 SNEGSKA (reference sequence). This CDR3 contains 15 residues.

This clonotype showed up many times. This sequence joins TRBV21-1 and TRBJ2-2; the D call of TRBD2 is as the table states it, not checked on the DNA. TRBV21-1 is given as a pseudogene. This CDR3 has 17 residues. The CDR3 DNA follows: TGTGCCAGCAGCAAACAGCGGGACTTAGCTGCCACCGGGGAGCTGTTTTTT. Its translation: CASSKQRDLAATGELFF.

This clonotype was detected many times. The V and J genes are TRBV6-1 and TRBJ2-3, with D perhaps being TRBD1 or TRBD2 (6 bases each). Germline CDR1 is MNHNS and CDR2 is SASEGT. The CDR3 sequence is 14 residues long. Trimming took 0 bases from V and 6 from J, leaving 10 bases between them. CDR3 loop: CASSEATGADTQYF. Written as DNA, the CDR3 is TGTGCCAGCAGTGAAGCGACGGGGGCTGATACGCAGTATTTT.

This clonotype was seen repeatedly, ten times or more. V gene TRBV10-3 combines with J gene TRBJ2-3; TRBD2 agrees at 9 bases. The CDR3 length is 15 residues. V shed 1 base, J shed 3 bases, and the junction held 2 bases outside the gene matches. CDR1 ENHRY and CDR2 SYGVKD come from the germline V gene. The DNA of the CDR3 is TGTGCCATCAGTGAGTTCCTAGCGGGGACAGATACGCAGTATTTT. It specifies CAISEFLAGTDTQYF.

This clonotype showed up many times. This chain joins TRBV28 and TRBJ2-5, with 13 bases aligning to TRBD2. The CDR3 is made up of 16 amino acids. The germline CDR1 and CDR2 sequences are MDHEN and SYDVKM. With V trimmed by 3 bases and J by 5 bases, 6 bases remained unmatched. CDR3 coding DNA: TGTGCCAGCAGTTTCGGACTAGCGGGGGCTGGGGAGACCCAGTACTTC. Amino acids: CASSFGLAGAGETQYF.

This clonotype was detected ten times or more. The genes are TRBV12-3 or TRBV12-4 and TRBJ2-1; D call uncertain. The CDR3 sequence is 13 residues long. Trimming left V 3 bases short and J 4 bases short, with 7 bases between. CDR3 loop: CASSLALYNEQFF. CDR3 in DNA: TGTGCCAGCAGTTTGGCACTTTACAATGAGCAGTTCTTC.

The chain is built from TRBV5-1 and TRBJ2-7, with D unclear. The germline V gene encodes CDR1 SGHRS and CDR2 YFSETQ. V gave up 2 bases and J gave up 7 bases, with 19 bases separating them. This CDR3 contains 15 residues. DNA for the CDR3: TGCGCCAGCAGCTTTTTGTCTCATCTTAGGGTGGAGCAGTACGTC. It yields the protein CASSFLSHLRVEQYV.

This clonotype was seen many times. The chain has TRBV20-1 and TRBJ1-5; possibly TRBD1 for D (5 bases). CDR1 and CDR2 from the germline V gene are DFQATT and SNEGSKA (reference sequence). The V gene lost 1 base and the J gene lost 1 base, with 17 bases spanning the gap. The CDR3 length is 17 residues. CDR3 sequence: CSARVPREDGSNQPQHF. CDR3 nucleotide sequence: TGCAGTGCTAGAGTCCCCAGGGAAGATGGGAGCAATCAGCCCCAGCATTTT.

Ten or more counts support this clonotype. V gene TRBV11-2 combines with J gene TRBJ2-4; D might be TRBD1 (6 bases). The V gene's germline CDR1 is SGHAT and CDR2 FQNNGV. The CDR3 extends over 15 amino acids. Between the trimmed V and J ends, which lost 5 bases and 4 bases, there was a span of 15 bases. CDR3 in amino acids: CASSRRETGKNIQYF. The CDR3 DNA sequence: TGTGCCAGCAGCCGACGAGAGACAGGAAAAAACATTCAGTACTTC. Full variable domain (outside the CDR3, taken from reference TRBV11-2 and TRBJ2-4): EAGVAQSPRYKIIEKRQSVAFWCNPISGHATLYWYQQILGQGPKLLIQFQNNGVVDDSQLPKDRFSAERLKGVDSTLKIQPAKLEDSAVYLCASSRRETGKNIQYFGAGTRLSVL.

This clonotype was detected ten times or more. The chain couples TRBV6-5 to TRBJ2-1; 10 positions agree with TRBD2. V gave up 4 bases and J gave up 8 bases; unmatched junction bases: 8. The germline V gene encodes CDR1 MNHEY and CDR2 SVGAGI. The CDR3 contains 15 residues. As DNA, the CDR3 is TGTGCCAGCAGTTTTGGGACTAGCGTATTAGATGAGCAGTTCTTC. Protein: CASSFGTSVLDEQFF.

On this clonotype: A much bigger clone sits one base away, suggesting this may be a read error. It is unclear where the CDR3 begins or ends on the DNA, so no DNA is shown, and the CDR3 is as TCRdb lists it. The V call is TRBV20-1, the J call TRBJ1-6; the table's D call of TRBD1 was not tested on the DNA. The length of the CDR3 is 14 amino acids, counting both ends. CDR1 is DFQATT, CDR2 SNEGSKA, per germline (reference sequence). The CDR3 region is CSAREWGEGSPLNF.

This clonotype was counted many times. The V call is TRBV5-1, the J call TRBJ2-1; D is unclear. Germline CDR1 and CDR2: SGHRS and YFSETQ. Trimming took off 1 base at V and 5 bases at J, with 4 bases between the two ends. The CDR3 is 12 residues long. CDR3 loop: CASSLTNNEQFF. CDR3 in DNA: TGCGCCAGCAGCTTGACAAACAATGAGCAGTTCTTC.

This clonotype was recorded many times. The chain recombines TRBV10-2 with TRBJ2-6; D is uncertain. The CDR3 spans 15 residues. Per germline, CDR1 WSHSY and CDR2 SAAADI. V was trimmed by 6 bases and J by 1 base, leaving 10 bases between them. This CDR3 is CASSTTESGANVLTF. CDR3 DNA: TGCGCCAGCAGCACTACAGAGTCTGGGGCCAACGTCCTGACTTTC.

At least ten counts were recorded for this clonotype. V is TRBV10-3 and J is TRBJ2-6; maybe TRBD2 (5 bases). The CDR3 consists of 12 residues. Germline CDR1 ENHRY, CDR2 SYGVKD. V was clipped by 10 bases and J by 4 bases, with 8 bases between them. The DNA of the CDR3 is TGTGCCAGTCGAGGGGGGGCCAACGTCCTGACTTTC. Translated, it gives CASRGGANVLTF.

There are many counts of this clonotype. J is TRBJ2-3 and V is TRBV7-2; D remains ambiguous. The germline gives CDR1 SGHTA, CDR2 FQGNSA. V gave up 8 bases and J gave up 0 bases, with 12 bases separating them. The CDR3 extends over 14 amino acids. The DNA for the CDR3 is TGTGCCAGCTTTACGCGGCTAAGCACAGATACGCAGTATTTT. Translated: CASFTRLSTDTQYF.

There are many counts of this clonotype. This CDR3 reads CASSEGPQETQYF. CDR3 DNA sequence: TGCGCCAGCAGTGAGGGGCCCCAAGAGACCCAGTACTTC. V is TRBV5-1 and J is TRBJ2-5; D possibly uses TRBD1 or TRBD2 (5 bases each). The CDR3 contains 13 residues. Germline CDR1 reads SGHRS; CDR2 reads YFSETQ. Trimming pared 5 bases from V and 1 base from J, leaving 9 bases between.

This clonotype was seen ten or more times. V gene TRBV6-1 combines with J gene TRBJ2-3, with a possible D match to TRBD1 (6 bases). The CDR3 covers 15 residues. CDR1 is MNHNS and CDR2 is SASEGT in the germline V gene. V lost 6 bases and J 6 bases, leaving 19 bases between the germline ends. CDR3 in DNA: TGTGCCAGCAGACAACAGGGCGGAAGGACGGATACGCAGTATTTT. This codes for CASRQQGGRTDTQYF.

This clonotype was seen more than once but under ten times. The chain recombines TRBV10-3 with TRBJ1-2, with D possibly being TRBD1 (6 bases). The germline CDR1 and CDR2 sequences are ENHRY and SYGVKD. The V gene lost 6 bases and the J gene lost 5 bases, with 13 bases spanning the gap. The CDR3 is 13 residues long. In DNA form, the CDR3 reads TGTGCCATCAGGGAAGAGGGGGAATATGGCTACACCTTC. It encodes CAIREEGEYGYTF.

In this sample, this clonotype turned up many times. This chain links TRBV7-8 with TRBJ2-7; 7 bases align to TRBD1. This CDR3 is 15 amino acids long. Germline V gives CDR1 SGHVS, CDR2 FQNEAQ. J was trimmed by 0 bases and V by 3 bases; bases with no gene match: 5. CDR3 residues: CASSLGRDSSYEQYF. The CDR3 nucleotides are TGTGCCAGCAGCTTGGGCCGGGACAGCTCCTACGAGCAGTACTTC.

This clonotype was counted many times. The gene calls are TRBV5-1 and TRBJ1-3; D unresolved. Trimming shortened V by 4 bases and J by 4 bases, and 12 bases separated the two germline ends. Germline V gene sequence: CDR1 SGHRS, CDR2 YFSETQ. CDR3 length: 14 amino acids. The CDR3 nucleotides are TGCGCCAGCAGCCGCGGTGATCCCGGAAACACCATATATTTT. Amino acids: CASSRGDPGNTIYF.

This clonotype was observed many times. The V call is TRBV7-9, the J call TRBJ2-1; 12 nucleotides align to TRBD2. CDR3 length equals 14 residues. Trimming at V came to 4 bases and at J to 7 bases, leaving 2 bases not matched to a gene. The germline CDR1 and CDR2 sequences are SEHNR and FQNEAQ (reference sequence). DNA of the CDR3: TGTGCCAGCAGCTACACTAGCGGGAGGAATGAGCAGTTCTTC. It codes for CASSYTSGRNEQFF.

This clonotype was seen ten or more times. The chain couples TRBV28 to TRBJ2-1; TRBD2 matches 8 bases. Unmatched junction bases numbered 5, after V lost 2 bases and J lost 14 bases. CDR1 MDHEN and CDR2 SYDVKM come from the germline V gene. This CDR3 spans 12 amino acids. In DNA form, the CDR3 reads TGTGCCAGCAGTTTAAACGTGCGGGAGGAGTTCTTC. Translated, it gives CASSLNVREEFF.

This clonotype occurred many times. The chain uses TRBV5-1 and TRBJ1-1; no definite D call. V lost 3 bases, J lost 1 base, and 16 bases lay in between. Germline values: CDR1 SGHRS, CDR2 YFSETQ. The length of the CDR3 is 16 residues. The CDR3 spells CASSSDPRRGNTEAFF. CDR3 nucleotide sequence: TGCGCCAGCAGCTCCGATCCGCGGCGGGGGAACACTGAAGCTTTCTTT.